The 30 T cell receptor beta chains below were found in one sample sequenced in a study of blood T cell repertoires in COVID-19. The repertoire was sequenced with immunoSEQ multiplex PCR; TCRdb's copy has only in-frame clones and lacks some. The sample lists over 70,000 clones; approximately 81% were seen once. Sequencing was done on a sample of peripheral blood. All receptors derive from a man aged 55 to 70 with COVID-19, enrolled during active disease.

The chain has TRBV7-2 and TRBJ2-7; TRBD2 aligns across 8 bases. Trimming cost V 0 bases and J 5 bases; bases outside gene matches: 21. Germline V lookup: CDR1 SGHTA, CDR2 FQGNSA. CDR3 length: 20 residues. In DNA form, the CDR3 reads TGTGCCAGCAGCTTAGCCTGGCCCACCGGGACTAGATTAGTTGTCAACGAGCAGTACTTC. Residues: CASSLAWPTGTRLVVNEQYF.

This chain connects TRBV9 to TRBJ2-5, with 9 bases lining up with TRBD1. After removal of 0 bases from V and 2 bases from J, the junction contained 5 bases not matched to a gene. The CDR3 has 16 amino acids. Germline assignment: CDR1 SGDLS and CDR2 YYNGEE. CDR3 nucleotide sequence: TGTGCCAGCAGCGTAGACAGGGGGCGAAGACAAGAGACCCAGTACTTC. As protein: CASSVDRGRRQETQYF.

The chain employs TRBV28 and TRBJ2-7, with 10 bases fitting TRBD1. Losses at the gene ends were 5 bases for V and 3 bases for J; bases not matched to a gene: 4. This CDR3 comprises 14 residues. The V gene's germline CDR1 is MDHEN and CDR2 SYDVKM. The CDR3 here is CASSTGTGVYEQYF. The CDR3 DNA sequence: TGTGCCAGCAGTACCGGGACAGGGGTCTACGAGCAGTACTTC.

The chain is built from TRBV28 and TRBJ2-1, with TRBD1 matching over 9 bases. Germline CDR1 MDHEN, CDR2 SYDVKM. The CDR3 is made up of 15 amino acids. The ends lost 6 bases at V and 5 bases at J; junction bases unmatched: 8. The CDR3, as DNA: TGTGCCAGCAGCCCCGGACAGGGGTATGACAATGAGCAGTTCTTC. Its protein is CASSPGQGYDNEQFF.

The rearrangement uses TRBV5-1 and TRBJ1-1; 8 nucleotides line up with TRBD1. V lost 0 bases to trimming and J lost 10 bases; unmatched junction nucleotides: 14. CDR1 is SGHRS, CDR2 YFSETQ, per germline. The CDR3 totals 16 residues. The CDR3 sequence is CASSLDDPGQGWAAFF. For the CDR3, the DNA is TGCGCCAGCAGCTTGGACGACCCTGGACAGGGATGGGCAGCTTTCTTT. The full variable domain, with the rest looked up from reference TRBV5-1 and TRBJ1-1, is KAGVTQTPRYLIKTRGQQVTLSCSPISGHRSVSWYQQTPGQGLQFLFEYFSETQRNKGNFPGRFSGRQFSNSRSEMNVSTLELGDSALYLCASSLDDPGQGWAAFFGQGTRLTVV.

The V call is TRBV2, the J call TRBJ2-1; 7 nucleotides match TRBD2. Losses at the gene ends were 8 bases for V and 9 bases for J; bases not matched to a gene: 13. Looked up from germline, CDR1 is SNHLY and CDR2 is FYNNEI. The CDR3 runs to 14 residues. The CDR3 here is CASGGGLLAFEQFF. As DNA, the CDR3 is TGTGCCAGCGGGGGAGGGTTACTAGCGTTTGAGCAGTTCTTC.

This clone has just a few counts. The genes are TRBV6-5 and TRBJ1-1; D may be TRBD1 (6 bases). This CDR3 spans 15 amino acids. The germline V gene encodes CDR1 MNHEY and CDR2 SVGAGI. The V end was cut by 0 bases, the J end by 6 bases, with 14 bases between. The CDR3 protein is CASSYSPGVASEAFF. Written as DNA, the CDR3 is TGTGCCAGCAGTTACTCCCCAGGGGTTGCTTCTGAAGCTTTCTTT.

The V gene is TRBV5-1, the J gene TRBJ2-5, with 8 bases aligning to TRBD2. The junction had 3 bases not matched to a gene; V was cut back by 2 bases and J by 3 bases. The CDR3 consists of 14 residues. CDR1 SGHRS and CDR2 YFSETQ come from the germline V gene. The CDR3 DNA follows: TGCGCCAGCAGCTTCGGGACTAGGGAAGAGACCCAGTACTTC. This sequence encodes CASSFGTREETQYF.

This clone came up once. The chain combines TRBV24-1 with TRBJ2-5, with 9 bases identical to TRBD2. Germline V lookup: CDR1 KGHDR, CDR2 SFDVKD. V lost 2 bases and J lost 5; bases outside the gene matches: 8. The length of the CDR3 is 16 residues. The CDR3 DNA follows: TGTGCCACCAGTGATTCATCGCGGGGGGGCTTGGAGACCCAGTACTTC. This gives the protein CATSDSSRGGLETQYF.

This clone came up a few times. The rearrangement uses TRBV10-3 and TRBJ2-7, with TRBD2 identical over 14 bases. This CDR3 comprises 16 residues. Germline values: CDR1 ENHRY, CDR2 SYGVKD. V trimming: 10 bases; J trimming: 6 bases; junction bases outside the gene matches: 14. The CDR3 DNA sequence: TGTGCCACGGGGGGGACTAGCGGGAGAGTATTAGGCGAGCAGTACTTC. Its protein is CATGGTSGRVLGEQYF.

This clone occurred a few times. This sequence joins TRBV12-5 and TRBJ1-1; D uncertain. V was pared by 1 base and J by 5 bases, with 8 bases between. The CDR3 is 13 amino acids. Germline values: CDR1 LGHNT, CDR2 FRNRAP. The DNA of the CDR3 is TGTGCTAGTGGTTTGGGCCCGGGGACTGAAGCTTTCTTT. It is translated as CASGLGPGTEAFF.

The J gene is TRBJ2-3, the V gene TRBV4-1, with 11 bases fitting TRBD2. This CDR3 has 19 amino acids. Germline V gives CDR1 MGHRA, CDR2 YSYEKL. V was pared by 1 base and J by 0 bases, with 9 bases of the junction left unmatched. Here the CDR3 reads CASSQGLAGPLKSTDTQYF. For the CDR3, the DNA is TGCGCCAGCAGCCAAGGACTAGCGGGGCCTCTAAAGAGCACAGATACGCAGTATTTT.

V gene TRBV2 combines with J gene TRBJ2-1; TRBD1 aligns across 9 bases. From germline, CDR1 is SNHLY and CDR2 FYNNEI. V dropped 5 bases and J dropped 8; count of bases not matched to a gene: 4. The CDR3 consists of 13 residues. The CDR3 nucleotides are TGTGCCAGCAGTTCCGACAGGGGGGATGAGCAGTTCTTC. The encoded protein is CASSSDRGDEQFF.

The chain carries TRBV2 and TRBJ1-5; D unresolved. The germline gives CDR1 SNHLY, CDR2 FYNNEI. The CDR3 contains 16 residues. V dropped 3 bases and J dropped 0 bases, with 12 bases sitting between them. This chain's CDR3 is CASSDGSRYSNQPQHF. The CDR3 region has the DNA TGTGCCAGCAGTGATGGCTCCAGGTATAGCAATCAGCCCCAGCATTTT.

The chain is built from TRBV6-5 and TRBJ2-7; TRBD1 matches at 11 bases. This CDR3 spans 15 amino acids. Germline CDR1 reads MNHEY; CDR2 reads SVGAGI. Trimming took 7 bases from V and 3 from J; bases not matched to a gene: 8. In DNA, the CDR3 is TGTGCCAGCAAATACAGGGGACAGGGGGGCTACGAGCAGTACTTC. Translation: CASKYRGQGGYEQYF.

The CDR3 is CASRPTGGASGGYTF. In nucleotides, the CDR3 is TGTGCCAGCAGACCGACAGGGGGCGCCTCCGGTGGCTACACCTTC. The chain has TRBV6-5 and TRBJ1-2; TRBD1 agrees at 10 bases. This CDR3 contains 15 residues. The ends lost 6 bases at V and 7 bases at J; junction bases unmatched: 11. CDR1 and CDR2 (germline): MNHEY, SVGAGI.

To note about this clone: Mismatch with germline at one junction end may stem from a read error. The chain combines TRBV5-1 with TRBJ1-1; D unclear. The germline V gene has CDR1 SGHRS and CDR2 YFSETQ. The CDR3 consists of 16 residues. CDR3 nucleotides: TGCGCCAGCAGCTCGGACCGACGAGGGAGTAACACCGAAGCTTTCTTT. This encodes CASSSDRRGSNTEAFF.

The sample holds one count of this clone. The genes are TRBV3-1 (or the pseudogene TRBV3-2) and TRBJ1-4; TRBD1 agrees at 10 bases. Germline CDR1 is LGHDT and CDR2 is YNNKEL (reference sequence). This CDR3 has 16 residues. The J segment lost 7 bases and the V segment lost 2 bases, leaving 7 bases of the junction unmatched. CDR3 sequence reads: CASSQHTGTGAEKLFF. The CDR3 nucleotides read TGTGCCAGCAGCCAACACACCGGGACAGGGGCTGAAAAACTGTTTTTT.

The CDR3 DNA follows: TGCACCAGCAGCCTTAGGACAGTATTTTCGGTTAATGAAAAACTGTTTTTT. This codes for CTSSLRTVFSVNEKLFF. The chain combines TRBV1 with TRBJ1-4; the D call of TRBD1 is as the table states it, not checked on the DNA. TRBV1 is flagged as a pseudogene. This CDR3 spans 17 amino acids.

This chain connects TRBV5-1 to TRBJ2-5, with 7 bases fitting TRBD2. Germline CDR1 SGHRS, CDR2 YFSETQ. The trim removed 4 bases at V and 4 bases at J, leaving 7 bases unmatched. This CDR3 comprises 14 residues. CDR3 DNA sequence: TGCGCCAGCAGCCCATCAGGGAGGGGAGAGACCCAGTACTTC. Translated, it gives CASSPSGRGETQYF.

The CDR3 coding sequence is TGTGCCAGCAGCTTGGGACTGGTTACGCAGTATTTT. This translates into CASSLGLVTQYF. The chain uses TRBV5-6 and TRBJ2-3; D gene uncertain. The CDR3 has 12 residues. V was cut by 0 bases and J by 8 bases, with 7 bases left in between. Germline V CDR1 and CDR2: SGHDT, YYEEEE.

This chain connects TRBV7-9 to TRBJ1-2; D not certain. This CDR3 comprises 13 residues. Germline values: CDR1 SEHNR, CDR2 FQNEAQ (reference sequence). Trimming left V 1 base short and J 5 bases short, with 8 bases between. This CDR3 is CASSLEARYGYTF. The CDR3, as DNA: TGTGCCAGCAGCTTAGAGGCGCGGTATGGCTACACCTTC.

The rearrangement uses TRBV10-3 and TRBJ2-3; 7 bases are a match to TRBD2. The CDR3 is made up of 13 amino acids. The V gene end was trimmed by 7 bases and the J gene end by 1 base; junction bases not matched to a gene: 2. Germline loops: CDR1 ENHRY, CDR2 SYGVKD. In DNA form, the CDR3 reads TGTGCCATCACACGGGGGGGCACAGATACGCAGTATTTT. Amino acids: CAITRGGTDTQYF.

This chain joins TRBV28 and TRBJ2-7; 8 nucleotides match TRBD1. Germline V gene lookup returns CDR1 MDHEN and CDR2 SYDVKM. After removal of 2 bases from V and 3 bases from J, the junction contained 0 bases not matched to a gene. This CDR3 is 13 amino acids long. CDR3 protein: CASSLGQGYEQYF. CDR3 in DNA: TGTGCCAGCAGTTTAGGACAGGGCTACGAGCAGTACTTC.

This clone was counted between two and nine times. J is TRBJ2-7 and V is TRBV7-9; D remains ambiguous. The germline CDR1 and CDR2 sequences are SEHNR and FQNEAQ (reference sequence). The CDR3 consists of 12 residues. V was trimmed by 1 base and J by 6 bases, leaving 7 bases between them. CDR3 DNA: TGTGCCAGCAGCTTAGTAGCTTCCGAGCAGTACTTC. It codes for CASSLVASEQYF.

In this sample, this clone turned up once. J is TRBJ2-5 and V is TRBV9, with D perhaps matching TRBD2 (5 bases). Germline-derived CDR1 and CDR2 are SGDLS and YYNGEE. This CDR3 contains 13 residues. V was pared by 7 bases and J by 2 bases, with 12 bases between. In nucleotides, the CDR3 is TGTGCCAGCGGAAGGACGGGACAAGAGACCCAGTACTTC. Translated: CASGRTGQETQYF. Based on the CDR3 plus reference TRBV9 and TRBJ2-5, the full variable domain is DSGVTQTPKHLITATGQRVTLRCSPRSGDLSVYWYQQSLDQGLQFLIQYYNGEERAKGNILERFSAQQFPDLHSELNLSSLELGDSALYFCASGRTGQETQYFGPGTRLLVL.

This clone came up a few times. The rearrangement links TRBV15 to TRBJ2-3; 8 positions match TRBD2. CDR3 size: 15 residues. Looked up from germline, CDR1 is LNHNV and CDR2 is YYDKDF (reference sequence). With 4 bases clipped from V and 1 base from J, the junction kept 4 bases outside the gene matches. CDR3 nucleotides: TGTGCCACCAGCATCCAGACTAGCGGCACAGATACGCAGTATTTT. This encodes CATSIQTSGTDTQYF.

The J gene is TRBJ2-7, the V gene TRBV18; perhaps TRBD1 as D (6 bases). The CDR3 totals 14 residues. V was cut by 4 bases and J by 3 bases, with 13 bases left in between. From germline, CDR1 is KGHSH and CDR2 LQKENI. CDR3 region: CASSQQGSHYEQYF. CDR3 DNA sequence: TGTGCCAGCTCACAACAGGGATCGCACTACGAGCAGTACTTC.

This clone is a singleton in its sample. The V call is TRBV5-6, the J call TRBJ1-3; no clear D. There are 14 residues in the CDR3. Trimming stripped 4 bases from V and 0 bases from J, with 8 bases between. Germline V gene data show CDR1 as SGHDT and CDR2 as YYEEEE. The CDR3 nucleotides read TGTGCCAGCAGCACATCCACCTCTGGAAACACCATATATTTT. This sequence encodes CASSTSTSGNTIYF.

This clone was found once. This sequence joins TRBV3-1 (or the pseudogene TRBV3-2) and TRBJ2-7; D ambiguous. CDR3 size: 15 residues. Germline V gene data show CDR1 as LGHDT and CDR2 as YNNKEL (reference sequence). V was shortened by 1 base and J by 2 bases, with 12 bases between the two germline ends. The CDR3 here is CASSQVAVRTYEQYF. The CDR3 DNA sequence: TGTGCCAGCAGCCAAGTTGCGGTTCGGACCTACGAGCAGTACTTC.